The source of this T cell receptor (beta chain) is a study of T cells expressing NK-cell markers (dated by TCRdb to the early 2020s). At the level of the whole study: Seven or eight donors provided sorted CD3+CD56+NKG2C+, CD3+CD56+NKG2C- and CD3+CD56-NKG2C+ T-cell subsets, whose TCR beta-chain repertoires were profiled. Among the eight sequenced donors, only one was HCMV-seronegative, while the other seven were HCMV-seropositive. Libraries were sequenced as 2 x 150 bp reads on Illumina HiSeq 2000/2500, MiSeq or NextSeq. The study sequenced eight donors, all healthy volunteers chosen at random: three men and five women.

Sequenced on an Illumina HiSeq 2000. The TCR beta cDNA libraries were made using 5'RACE template switching, a step that added both a universal primer site and unique molecular identifiers. cDNA synthesis was primed from the TCR beta constant segment and was followed by two successive PCR amplification steps. In the paper's pipeline: MIGEC was used to demultiplex reads and group the reads by UMI, and MiTCR was used to assemble and quantify clonotypes. Only TCR cDNA sequences supported by at least two reads were kept to exclude erroneous sequences. Downstream repertoire analysis used the tcR package, and clonotypes were matched across fractions by CDR3 nucleotide sequence plus V segment. Antigen specificity was annotated against VDJdb with VDJmatch, allowing one amino acid substitution in CDR3. Through TCRdb reprocessing, the reads give one entry per CDR3 protein sequence; DNA is omitted. Clone size and V and J calls follow TCRdb, not the original study. This sample's table lists about 260,000 distinct CDR3 sequences. The leading ten clones occupy around 3.9% of the sample.

General conclusions and limits of the study: Those dominant clonotypes were again the most abundant among CD3+CD56-NKG2C+ cells in several donors, at roughly 25-60.1%. It remained unclear whether the expanded NKG2C-expressing T cell clones were specific for HCMV antigens. In six donors, the dominant CD3+CD56+NKG2C+ clonotypes were among the top 10 CD8+ clonotypes and accounted for roughly 1.0-8% of CD8+ T cells.

Details on this clonotype: Its antigen is unknown.

HCMV serostatus was determined by detecting HCMV-specific IgG in serum with a commercial ELISA kit. Peripheral blood mononuclear cells were isolated from blood by Ficoll density gradient centrifugation. Via the germline V gene, CDR1 is ENHRY and CDR2 SYGVKD. From its cysteine to its phenylalanine, the CDR3 spans 14 amino acids. Nucleotide data are not available. The receptor's source is a woman aged 18-70 years in good health. Sequenced input: blood T cells: a sorted CD56 or NKG2C T cell subset, CD4+ or CD8+ T cells, or bulk PBMC T cells (not recorded which). The chain was built from TRBV10-3 and TRBJ1-1. The CDR3 region: CAISEGVMNTEAFF.